The sequence of this TCR beta chain was determined in a study of blood T cell repertoires in COVID-19. Germline CDR1 MNHEY, CDR2 SVGAGI. V lost 6 bases and J 9 bases, leaving 18 bases between the germline ends. The CDR3 contains 15 residues. In its sample, this clone was seen a few times. Here immunoSEQ multiplex PCR was the method, and the copy in TCRdb shows in-frame clones only, minus some. The repertoire holds about 250,000 clones, with 82% as singletons. The rearrangement joins TRBV6-5 to TRBJ1-6, with D maybe TRBD1 (6 bases). The sequence came from a woman aged 70-85 years with acute or convalescent COVID-19. The sequencing input was peripheral blood. The CDR3: CASSPFGDNGSPLHF. In DNA, the CDR3 is TGTGCCAGCAGCCCCTTTGGGGACAATGGTTCACCCCTCCACTTT.